Below are 25 T cell receptor beta chains sequenced from a single sample in a study of T cell repertoires in cytomegalovirus infection. One entry per CDR3 protein results from TCRdb running MiXCR on the reads. The repertoire has about 920,000 distinct CDR3 sequences, approximately 31% of them found once; the top ten carry roughly 13%. No cognate antigen is known for these TCRs. This material consisted of cultured CD8+ T cells from PBMCs, taken from culture after CMV antigen stimulation. The origin of the receptors is a human donor in good health (CMV status not recorded). Some clones in this sample may be carry-over from other donors' samples.

In its sample, this clonotype was seen a few times. The rearrangement uses TRBV4-2 and TRBJ2-3, with TRBD2 as a possible D gene (6 bases). The CDR3 totals 15 residues. CDR1 is LGHNA, CDR2 YNFKEQ, per germline. The V end was cut by 3 bases, the J end by 6 bases, with 16 bases between. The DNA of the CDR3 is TGTGCCAGCAGCCAGTACCGGGGGAATGGGGATACGCAGTATTTT. This sequence encodes CASSQYRGNGDTQYF.

The rearrangement uses TRBV14 and TRBJ1-2; possible D gene TRBD1, 6 bases. There are 15 residues in the CDR3. CDR1 is SGHDN and CDR2 is FVKESK in the germline V gene. Trimming pared 2 bases from V and 6 bases from J, leaving 16 bases between. The CDR3 reads CASSQLRQAVDGYTF. The CDR3 DNA reads TGTGCCAGCAGCCAACTGAGACAGGCAGTGGATGGCTACACCTTC.

On this clonotype itself: A read error may be the cause here, since a much bigger clone is one base away. The V and J genes are TRBV7-6 and TRBJ2-7; the D call may be TRBD1 or TRBD2 (5 bases each). This CDR3 is 16 amino acids long. Germline loops: CDR1 SGHVS, CDR2 FNYEAQ. The CDR3: CVSSLYAGAPPYEQYF. As DNA, the CDR3 is TGTGTCAGCAGCTTATACGCCGGGGCTCCCCCCTACGAGCAGTACTTC.

This clonotype was observed a handful of times. V is TRBV28 and J is TRBJ2-2, with D tentatively TRBD1 (6 bases). Germline V CDR1 and CDR2: MDHEN, SYDVKM. V was pared by 0 bases and J by 2 bases, with 13 bases between. The CDR3 sequence is 17 residues long. CDR3 in DNA: TGTGCCAGCAGTTTATGGGTCCGGACAGATAACACCGGGGAGCTGTTTTTT. This codes for CASSLWVRTDNTGELFF.

V and J are TRBV9 and TRBJ1-1; D ambiguous. The CDR3 has 14 amino acids. Looked up from germline, CDR1 is SGDLS and CDR2 is YYNGEE. Trimming shortened V by 0 bases and J by 6 bases, and 12 bases separated the two germline ends. The CDR3 nucleotides read TGTGCCAGCAGCGTAGGGGCAGTCGGGGCTGAAGCTTTCTTT. It yields the protein CASSVGAVGAEAFF.

The chain carries TRBV5-6 and TRBJ2-7; 7 bases fit TRBD1. V shed 7 bases and J 5 bases; nucleotides not matched to a gene: 15. The CDR3 is 15 amino acids. In germline, CDR1 is SGHDT, CDR2 YYEEEE. CDR3 nucleotide sequence: TGTGCCAGCCAAAAGTTAAGGGGGCTTATCGACGAGCAGTACGTC. Translation gives CASQKLRGLIDEQYV.

The rearrangement uses TRBV6-1 and TRBJ1-4; the match to TRBD1 covers 7 bases. Germline CDR1 reads MNHNS; CDR2 reads SASEGT. The CDR3 spans 16 residues. V was pared by 5 bases and J by 3 bases, with 9 bases of the junction left unmatched. The CDR3 reads CASSTYQGEANEKLFF. The CDR3 coding sequence is TGTGCCAGCAGTACCTACCAGGGGGAGGCTAATGAAAAACTGTTTTTT.

V usage is TRBV27 and J usage is TRBJ2-7, with 7 positions matching TRBD1. In germline, CDR1 is MNHEY, CDR2 SMNVEV (reference sequence). Trimming took 8 bases from V and 6 from J; bases not matched to a gene: 19. The CDR3 runs 16 residues. This CDR3 reads CASQPTGAPVPFEQYF. CDR3 nucleotide sequence: TGTGCCAGCCAACCTACAGGGGCCCCTGTACCTTTCGAGCAGTACTTC.

This clonotype was recorded a few times. This chain joins TRBV2 and TRBJ1-1; D unresolved. V gave up 6 bases and J gave up 0 bases, with 11 bases separating them. The CDR3 totals 14 residues. Germline CDR1 and CDR2: SNHLY and FYNNEI. The CDR3 coding sequence is TGTGCCAGCAGGTTTGTAGGGATGAACACTGAAGCTTTCTTT. Encoded protein: CASRFVGMNTEAFF.

This clonotype turned up a few times. V is TRBV25-1 and J is TRBJ1-2, with 9 positions matching TRBD1. CDR1 is MGHDK, CDR2 SYGVNS, per germline. The CDR3 runs 16 residues. Trimming took 0 bases from V and 6 from J; bases not matched to a gene: 8. In nucleotides, the CDR3 is TGTGCCAGCAGTGAATATTTTGGGGACAGGGATGATGGCTACACCTTC. Protein product: CASSEYFGDRDDGYTF.

In this sample, this clonotype turned up a few times. The rearrangement joins TRBV7-9 to TRBJ2-7; 8 bases agree with TRBD1. The germline gives CDR1 SEHNR, CDR2 FQNEAQ (reference sequence). Trimming removed 6 bases from V and 6 bases from J; junction bases left unmatched: 7. This CDR3 region has 13 residues. The CDR3 DNA follows: TGTGCCAGCAGTCCAGGGGGCTATTCCGAGCAGTACTTC. Translation gives CASSPGGYSEQYF.

This clonotype has just a few counts. The chain has TRBV27 and TRBJ2-7, with D hard to call. With 7 bases removed from V and 3 bases from J, the gap between germline ends came to 10 bases. The CDR3 is made up of 12 amino acids. Germline assignment: CDR1 MNHEY and CDR2 SMNVEV (reference sequence). The chain's CDR3 is CASIGRGYEQYF. The CDR3 DNA reads TGTGCCAGCATCGGGCGTGGCTACGAGCAGTACTTC.

This clonotype was observed a few times. The chain employs TRBV14 and TRBJ2-5; D is uncertain. The CDR3 runs to 14 residues. With 2 bases removed from V and 2 bases from J, the gap between germline ends came to 9 bases. CDR1 is SGHDN and CDR2 is FVKESK in the germline V gene. The CDR3 loop is CASSQSVRQETQYF. CDR3 sequence (DNA): TGTGCCAGCAGCCAAAGTGTCCGGCAAGAGACCCAGTACTTC.

This sequence joins TRBV6-6 and TRBJ2-5, with 7 bases identical to TRBD1. This CDR3 spans 15 amino acids. V shed 2 bases, J shed 4 bases, and the junction held 7 bases outside the gene matches. CDR1 MNHNY and CDR2 SVGAGI come from the germline V gene (reference sequence). DNA of the CDR3: TGTGCCAGCAGTTACATCAGAGGGGGCTCAGAGACCCAGTACTTC. Its translation: CASSYIRGGSETQYF.

As regards this clonotype: Germline is not matched at one junction end, which may reflect a read error. The chain combines TRBV6-5 with TRBJ1-2; D unresolved. The CDR3 is 15 residues long. Germline CDR1 and CDR2: MNHEY and SVGAGI. The CDR3 reads CASSYSEGLNYGYTF. CDR3 sequence (DNA): TGTGCCAGCAGCTACTCGGAAGGACTTAACTATGGCTACACCTTC.

The V call is TRBV27, the J call TRBJ1-1; unclear D gene. This CDR3 spans 14 amino acids. Germline V gene data show CDR1 as MNHEY and CDR2 as SMNVEV (reference sequence). V was pared by 3 bases and J by 0 bases, with 8 bases between. CDR3 DNA sequence: TGTGCCAGCAGTTTTAACCCTATGAACACTGAAGCTTTCTTT. This sequence encodes CASSFNPMNTEAFF.

At least ten counts were recorded for this clonotype. In DNA form, the CDR3 reads TGTGCCAGCAGTTACCAGGGTAGTGGGAAACTGTTTTTT. Amino acid sequence: CASSYQGSGKLFF. V usage is TRBV12-3 or TRBV12-4 and J usage is TRBJ1-4; possible D gene TRBD1, 5 bases. V shed 4 bases and J shed 11 bases, with 14 bases lying between them. There are 13 residues in the CDR3.

This clonotype was counted between two and nine times. The V call is TRBV29-1, the J call TRBJ2-4; no firm D call. Looked up from germline, CDR1 is SQVTM and CDR2 is ANQGSEA. Between the trimmed V and J ends, which lost 5 bases and 0 bases, there was a span of 20 bases. The CDR3 spans 17 residues. The CDR3 sequence: CSVRHPQGLLAKNIQYF. In DNA form, the CDR3 reads TGCAGCGTTCGACACCCCCAAGGGCTTCTAGCCAAAAACATTCAGTACTTC.

The chain combines TRBV6-1 with TRBJ2-1, with 11 bases matching TRBD1. The CDR3 has 14 amino acids. Unmatched junction bases numbered 5, after V lost 3 bases and J lost 10 bases. Germline CDR1 reads MNHNS; CDR2 reads SASEGT. The CDR3 nucleotides read TGTGCCAGCAGTGAGGGGACAGGGGGTTGGGAGCAGTTCTTC. Amino acid sequence: CASSEGTGGWEQFF.

This clonotype was observed a single time. The chain combines TRBV6-2 or TRBV6-3 with TRBJ1-1; 7 bases are a match to TRBD1. The V segment lost 6 bases and the J segment 4 bases; nucleotides outside the gene matches: 8. The CDR3 contains 14 residues. Looked up from germline, CDR1 is MNHEY and CDR2 is SVGEGT. CDR3 in DNA: TGTGCCAGCAGGGACCAGGGGGACGGCACTGAAGCTTTCTTT. Its protein product is CASRDQGDGTEAFF.

The V gene is TRBV27, the J gene TRBJ2-3, with 10 bases that match TRBD1. V lost 3 bases to trimming and J lost 4 bases; unmatched junction nucleotides: 7. This CDR3 is built from 16 residues. Germline values: CDR1 MNHEY, CDR2 SMNVEV (reference sequence). CDR3 residues: CASSLLPGQGPDTQYF. Written as DNA, the CDR3 is TGTGCCAGCAGTTTGCTTCCGGGACAGGGGCCAGATACGCAGTATTTT.

This clonotype was detected ten times or more. The V and J genes are TRBV7-3 and TRBJ2-2; 8 bases map to TRBD1. Germline assignment: CDR1 SGHTA and CDR2 FQGTGA. The V segment lost 5 bases and the J segment 2 bases; nucleotides outside the gene matches: 7. The CDR3 consists of 16 residues. CDR3 amino acids: CASSPLGQGNTGELFF. The CDR3 DNA follows: TGTGCCAGCAGCCCGCTCGGACAGGGAAACACCGGGGAGCTGTTTTTT.

The chain has TRBV6-4 and TRBJ2-1; D gene unclear. Trimming left V 0 bases short and J 14 bases short, with 14 bases between. Germline CDR1 MRHNA, CDR2 SNTAGT. The CDR3 runs 13 residues. CDR3 nucleotide sequence: TGTGCCAGCAGTGACTCGTCAATCAGGCCCAAGTTCTTC. It translates to CASSDSSIRPKFF.

The table lists this clonotype with a few counts. The chain links TRBV6-1 to TRBJ2-1; 9 bases align to TRBD1. J was trimmed by 4 bases and V by 8 bases; bases with no gene match: 12. CDR1 is MNHNS, CDR2 SASEGT, per germline. The CDR3 has 16 residues. CDR3 residues: CASGYPGQGIYNEQFF. The CDR3 coding sequence is TGTGCCAGCGGGTATCCGGGACAGGGAATATACAATGAGCAGTTCTTC.

This clonotype was picked up a small number of times. The chain joins TRBV7-9 to TRBJ2-7, with D perhaps TRBD2 (6 bases). Germline V gene data show CDR1 as SEHNR and CDR2 as FQNEAQ (reference sequence). The CDR3 runs to 16 residues. V lost 6 bases and J lost 0, with 18 bases in between. This CDR3 reads CASSMTGVGSSYEQYV. The CDR3 nucleotides read TGTGCCAGCAGTATGACGGGGGTTGGGAGCTCCTACGAGCAGTACGTC.